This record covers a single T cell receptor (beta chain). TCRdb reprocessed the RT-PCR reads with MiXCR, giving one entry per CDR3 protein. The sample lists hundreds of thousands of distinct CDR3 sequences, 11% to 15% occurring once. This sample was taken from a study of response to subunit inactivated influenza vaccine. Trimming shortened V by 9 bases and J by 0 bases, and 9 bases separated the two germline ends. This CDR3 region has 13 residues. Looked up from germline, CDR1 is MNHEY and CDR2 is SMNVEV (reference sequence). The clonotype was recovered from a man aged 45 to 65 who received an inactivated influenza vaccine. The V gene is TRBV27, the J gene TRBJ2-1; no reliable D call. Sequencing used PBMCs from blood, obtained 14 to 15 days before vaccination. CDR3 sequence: CASGVSSYNEQFF. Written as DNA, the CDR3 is TGTGCCAGTGGCGTAAGCTCCTACAATGAGCAGTTCTTC.